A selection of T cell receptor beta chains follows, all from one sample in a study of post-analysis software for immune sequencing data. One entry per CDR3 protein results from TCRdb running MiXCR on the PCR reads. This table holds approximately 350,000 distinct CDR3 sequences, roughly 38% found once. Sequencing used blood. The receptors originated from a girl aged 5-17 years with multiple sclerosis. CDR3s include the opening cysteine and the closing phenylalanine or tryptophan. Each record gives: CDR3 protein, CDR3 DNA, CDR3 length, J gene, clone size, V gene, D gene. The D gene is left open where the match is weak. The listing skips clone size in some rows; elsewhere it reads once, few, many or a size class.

cdr3_aa: CSAPSPTSGQETQYF
cdr3_nt: TGCAGTGCCCCCTCCCCGACTAGCGGGCAAGAGACCCAGTACTTC
cdr3_length: 15
j_call: TRBJ2-5
clone_size: -
v_call: TRBV20-1
d_call: TRBD2

cdr3_aa: CASSESGTGSYEQYF
cdr3_nt: TGTGCCAGCAGTGAATCGGGGACAGGATCCTACGAGCAGTACTTC
cdr3_length: 15
j_call: TRBJ2-7
clone_size: few
v_call: TRBV25-1
d_call: TRBD1

cdr3_aa: CATSRAGTGGSGELFF
cdr3_nt: TGTGCCACCAGCAGAGCCGGGACAGGGGGCTCCGGGGAGCTGTTTTTT
cdr3_length: 16
j_call: TRBJ2-2
clone_size: -
v_call: TRBV15
d_call: TRBD1

cdr3_aa: CASSYGTAANYGYTF
cdr3_nt: TGTGCCAGCAGTTACGGGACAGCCGCTAACTATGGCTACACCTTC
cdr3_length: 15
j_call: TRBJ1-2
clone_size: few
v_call: TRBV6-2/TRBV6-3
d_call: TRBD1

cdr3_aa: CASYRGTEAFF
cdr3_nt: TGTGCCAGCTATAGGGGAACTGAAGCTTTCTTT
cdr3_length: 11
j_call: TRBJ1-1
clone_size: once
v_call: TRBV6-5
d_call: -

cdr3_aa: CASSLEIGLAGGGSGIQYF
cdr3_nt: TGTGCCAGCAGCTTAGAAATTGGACTAGCGGGGGGTGGGAGTGGCATTCAGTACTTC
cdr3_length: 19
j_call: TRBJ2-4
clone_size: -
v_call: TRBV7-2
d_call: TRBD2

cdr3_aa: CSSTATDTQYF
cdr3_nt: TGTTCCAGCACGGCCACAGATACGCAGTATTTT
cdr3_length: 11
j_call: TRBJ2-3
clone_size: -
v_call: TRBV7-9
d_call: -

cdr3_aa: CASSMTGSYGYTF
cdr3_nt: TGTGCCAGCAGCATGACAGGGTCATATGGCTACACCTTC
cdr3_length: 13
j_call: TRBJ1-2
clone_size: few
v_call: TRBV6-2/TRBV6-3
d_call: TRBD1

cdr3_aa: CASSPSGLAGDTQYF
cdr3_nt: TGCGCCAGCAGCCCCAGCGGTCTGGCGGGAGATACGCAGTATTTT
cdr3_length: 15
j_call: TRBJ2-3
clone_size: few
v_call: TRBV5-1
d_call: -

cdr3_aa: CSARVARGSNYEQYF
cdr3_nt: TGCAGTGCTAGAGTTGCGCGGGGGAGCAACTACGAGCAGTACTTC
cdr3_length: 15
j_call: TRBJ2-7
clone_size: -
v_call: TRBV20-1
d_call: TRBD2

cdr3_aa: CATNRDRDRYNEQFF
cdr3_nt: TGTGCCACCAACCGTGACAGGGATCGGTACAATGAGCAGTTCTTC
cdr3_length: 15
j_call: TRBJ2-1
clone_size: -
v_call: TRBV24-1
d_call: TRBD1

cdr3_aa: CASSGRQGNSPLHF
cdr3_nt: TGTGCCAGCAGCGGAAGACAGGGTAATTCACCCCTCCACTTT
cdr3_length: 14
j_call: TRBJ1-6
clone_size: -
v_call: TRBV9
d_call: TRBD1

cdr3_aa: CASTPIWDRGKNSPLHF
cdr3_nt: TGTGCCAGCACCCCGATATGGGACAGGGGGAAAAATTCACCCCTCCACTTT
cdr3_length: 17
j_call: TRBJ1-6
clone_size: few
v_call: TRBV6-1
d_call: TRBD1

cdr3_aa: CATSAGQGALVGELFF
cdr3_nt: TGTGCCACCAGCGCGGGGCAGGGGGCGCTTGTCGGGGAGCTGTTTTTT
cdr3_length: 16
j_call: TRBJ2-2
clone_size: -
v_call: TRBV15
d_call: TRBD1

cdr3_aa: CASRDSGVETQYF
cdr3_nt: TGTGCCAGCAGAGATAGCGGGGTGGAGACCCAGTACTTC
cdr3_length: 13
j_call: TRBJ2-5
clone_size: few
v_call: TRBV2
d_call: TRBD2

cdr3_aa: CASSRASGGPYEQYF
cdr3_nt: TGTGCCAGCAGCCGCGCTAGCGGGGGGCCCTACGAGCAGTACTTC
cdr3_length: 15
j_call: TRBJ2-7
clone_size: few
v_call: TRBV7-8
d_call: TRBD2

cdr3_aa: CASSVMGQGAYEQYF
cdr3_nt: TGTGCCAGCAGTGTAATGGGACAGGGGGCGTACGAGCAGTACTTC
cdr3_length: 15
j_call: TRBJ2-7
clone_size: few
v_call: TRBV27
d_call: TRBD1

cdr3_aa: CATSESQTQFF
cdr3_nt: TGTGCCACCAGTGAGTCCCAGACCCAGTTCTTC
cdr3_length: 11
j_call: TRBJ2-1
clone_size: -
v_call: TRBV24-1
d_call: -

cdr3_aa: CASGLRARRLTDTQYF
cdr3_nt: TGTGCCAGCGGCTTAAGGGCCAGGAGGCTCACAGATACGCAGTATTTT
cdr3_length: 16
j_call: TRBJ2-3
clone_size: -
v_call: TRBV7-9
d_call: -

cdr3_aa: CASSSFERGYSNQPQHF
cdr3_nt: TGTGCCAGCAGTTCATTTGAACGAGGTTATAGCAATCAGCCCCAGCATTTT
cdr3_length: 17
j_call: TRBJ1-5
clone_size: -
v_call: TRBV12-3/TRBV12-4
d_call: -

cdr3_aa: CSVEAGPYGYTF
cdr3_nt: TGCAGCGTTGAGGCAGGGCCCTATGGCTACACCTTC
cdr3_length: 12
j_call: TRBJ1-2
clone_size: -
v_call: TRBV29-1
d_call: -

cdr3_aa: CASSLPSGGYYEQYF
cdr3_nt: TGTGCCAGCAGTTTACCCAGCGGGGGATACTACGAGCAGTACTTC
cdr3_length: 15
j_call: TRBJ2-7
clone_size: few
v_call: TRBV12-3/TRBV12-4
d_call: TRBD2

cdr3_aa: CASSWRTTGLGYTF
cdr3_nt: TGTGCCAGCAGCTGGAGAACGACAGGACTCGGCTACACCTTC
cdr3_length: 14
j_call: TRBJ1-2
clone_size: few
v_call: TRBV5-8
d_call: -

cdr3_aa: CASSPGRGRATNEKLFF
cdr3_nt: TGTGCCAGCAGCCCGGGCAGGGGGAGAGCAACTAATGAAAAACTGTTTTTT
cdr3_length: 17
j_call: TRBJ1-4
clone_size: few
v_call: TRBV11-2
d_call: TRBD1

cdr3_aa: CASSSEISGGTEAFF
cdr3_nt: TGTGCCAGCAGCTCAGAGATTTCAGGGGGCACTGAAGCTTTCTTT
cdr3_length: 15
j_call: TRBJ1-1
clone_size: -
v_call: TRBV13
d_call: TRBD1

cdr3_aa: CASRGSHNEQFF
cdr3_nt: TGTGCCAGCCGAGGATCTCACAATGAGCAGTTCTTC
cdr3_length: 12
j_call: TRBJ2-1
clone_size: once
v_call: TRBV6-2/TRBV6-3
d_call: -

cdr3_aa: CASSQGGSCNEQFF
cdr3_nt: TGTGCCAGCAGCCAAGGCGGGAGCTGCAATGAGCAGTTCTTC
cdr3_length: 14
j_call: TRBJ2-1
clone_size: -
v_call: TRBV3-1
d_call: TRBD2

cdr3_aa: CASSAIGTGGHEQYF
cdr3_nt: TGCGCCAGCAGCGCGATCGGGACAGGGGGCCACGAGCAGTACTTC
cdr3_length: 15
j_call: TRBJ2-7
clone_size: -
v_call: TRBV5-1
d_call: TRBD1

cdr3_aa: CTSSRTASWDEQYF
cdr3_nt: TGTACCAGCAGCCGGACGGCAAGTTGGGACGAGCAGTACTTC
cdr3_length: 14
j_call: TRBJ2-7
clone_size: -
v_call: TRBV7-9
d_call: -

cdr3_aa: CASSQDRVNYGYTF
cdr3_nt: TGTGCCAGCAGCCAGGACAGGGTTAACTATGGCTACACCTTC
cdr3_length: 14
j_call: TRBJ1-2
clone_size: -
v_call: TRBV7-2
d_call: TRBD1

cdr3_aa: CASSRVGFATNEKLFF
cdr3_nt: TGCGCCAGCAGCCGGGTGGGGTTTGCGACTAATGAAAAACTGTTTTTT
cdr3_length: 16
j_call: TRBJ1-4
clone_size: few
v_call: TRBV4-1
d_call: -

cdr3_aa: CASSKPTNEKLFF
cdr3_nt: TGTGCCAGCAGTAAACCAACTAATGAAAAACTGTTTTTT
cdr3_length: 13
j_call: TRBJ1-4
clone_size: -
v_call: TRBV25-1
d_call: -

cdr3_aa: CASSLTSSGGRNEQFF
cdr3_nt: TGTGCCAGCAGCTTGACCTCTAGCGGGGGTCGCAATGAGCAGTTCTTC
cdr3_length: 16
j_call: TRBJ2-1
clone_size: -
v_call: TRBV5-5
d_call: TRBD2

cdr3_aa: CASSSGLVWYEQYF
cdr3_nt: TGTGCCAGCAGCTCGGGACTAGTGTGGTACGAGCAGTACTTC
cdr3_length: 14
j_call: TRBJ2-7
clone_size: -
v_call: TRBV5-6
d_call: TRBD2

cdr3_aa: CASSFQGARNTEAFF
cdr3_nt: TGTGCCAGCAGTTTCCAGGGGGCAAGGAACACTGAAGCTTTCTTT
cdr3_length: 15
j_call: TRBJ1-1
clone_size: -
v_call: TRBV12-3/TRBV12-4
d_call: TRBD1

cdr3_aa: CASSQDWGRWFSPLHF
cdr3_nt: TGTGCCAGCAGCCAAGATTGGGGACGTTGGTTTTCACCCCTCCACTTT
cdr3_length: 16
j_call: TRBJ1-6
clone_size: -
v_call: TRBV3-1
d_call: -

cdr3_aa: CASSPGTHQETQYF
cdr3_nt: TGTGCCAGCAGCCCAGGGACCCATCAAGAGACCCAGTACTTC
cdr3_length: 14
j_call: TRBJ2-5
clone_size: few
v_call: TRBV11-1
d_call: -

cdr3_aa: CASCQTYNEQFF
cdr3_nt: TGTGCTAGTTGTCAGACCTACAATGAGCAGTTCTTC
cdr3_length: 12
j_call: TRBJ2-1
clone_size: -
v_call: TRBV12-5
d_call: -

cdr3_aa: CASSLGGGDGYTF
cdr3_nt: TGTGCCAGCAGCTTAGGAGGGGGCGATGGCTACACCTTC
cdr3_length: 13
j_call: TRBJ1-2
clone_size: many
v_call: TRBV11-3
d_call: TRBD1

cdr3_aa: CASIYRTGRARQPQHF
cdr3_nt: TGCGCCAGCATCTACCGGACAGGGCGGGCAAGGCAGCCCCAGCATTTT
cdr3_length: 16
j_call: TRBJ1-5
clone_size: few
v_call: TRBV10-2
d_call: TRBD1

cdr3_aa: CAISRWRLAGMDEQYF
cdr3_nt: TGTGCCATCAGTCGGTGGAGACTAGCGGGGATGGACGAGCAGTACTTC
cdr3_length: 16
j_call: TRBJ2-7
clone_size: -
v_call: TRBV10-3
d_call: TRBD2

cdr3_aa: CASSVSGTRSKNIQYF
cdr3_nt: TGTGCCAGCAGCGTTTCAGGGACACGGTCCAAAAACATTCAGTACTTC
cdr3_length: 16
j_call: TRBJ2-4
clone_size: -
v_call: TRBV7-9
d_call: -

cdr3_aa: CASSRPQTDDSSYEQYF
cdr3_nt: TGTGCCAGCAGCAGACCACAGACAGACGATTCTTCCTACGAGCAGTACTTC
cdr3_length: 17
j_call: TRBJ2-7
clone_size: -
v_call: TRBV7-2
d_call: -

cdr3_aa: CSARTGSTDTQYF
cdr3_nt: TGCAGTGCTAGGACAGGGAGCACAGATACGCAGTATTTT
cdr3_length: 13
j_call: TRBJ2-3
clone_size: -
v_call: TRBV20-1
d_call: TRBD1

cdr3_aa: CASSYGTTNQPQHF
cdr3_nt: TGTGCCAGCAGCTATGGTACAACTAATCAGCCCCAGCATTTT
cdr3_length: 14
j_call: TRBJ1-5
clone_size: -
v_call: TRBV12-3/TRBV12-4
d_call: -

cdr3_aa: CASSLASSPLHF
cdr3_nt: TGTGCCAGCAGCTTAGCTAGTTCACCCCTCCACTTT
cdr3_length: 12
j_call: TRBJ1-6
clone_size: once
v_call: TRBV7-9
d_call: -

cdr3_aa: CASSLSGGLDGYTF
cdr3_nt: TGTGCCAGCAGTCTAAGTGGGGGCTTGGATGGCTACACCTTC
cdr3_length: 14
j_call: TRBJ1-2
clone_size: -
v_call: TRBV6-2/TRBV6-3
d_call: -

cdr3_aa: CSAAQGSGNTIYF
cdr3_nt: TGCAGCGCCGCCCAAGGCTCTGGAAACACCATATATTTT
cdr3_length: 13
j_call: TRBJ1-3
clone_size: -
v_call: TRBV29-1
d_call: -

cdr3_aa: CASSPGTSGSSTDTQYF
cdr3_nt: TGCGCCAGCAGCCCGGGGACTAGCGGGAGCAGCACAGATACGCAGTATTTT
cdr3_length: 17
j_call: TRBJ2-3
clone_size: few
v_call: TRBV4-1
d_call: TRBD2

cdr3_aa: CASSRKPGLAEQETQYF
cdr3_nt: TGTGCCAGCTCCCGAAAGCCGGGACTAGCGGAACAAGAGACCCAGTACTTC
cdr3_length: 17
j_call: TRBJ2-5
clone_size: -
v_call: TRBV18
d_call: TRBD2

cdr3_aa: CASTPGQPNTGELFF
cdr3_nt: TGTGCCAGCACTCCGGGACAGCCCAACACCGGGGAGCTGTTTTTT
cdr3_length: 15
j_call: TRBJ2-2
clone_size: few
v_call: TRBV7-2
d_call: TRBD1

cdr3_aa: CASSNRDRGNYGYTF
cdr3_nt: TGTGCCAGCAGCAACCGGGACAGGGGGAACTATGGCTACACCTTC
cdr3_length: 15
j_call: TRBJ1-2
clone_size: few
v_call: TRBV9
d_call: TRBD1

cdr3_aa: CASSRRVDDTQYF
cdr3_nt: TGTGCCAGCAGCCGCCGGGTAGACGATACGCAGTATTTT
cdr3_length: 13
j_call: TRBJ2-3
clone_size: -
v_call: TRBV7-3
d_call: -

cdr3_aa: CASSGEPTTGELFF
cdr3_nt: TGTGCCAGCAGCGGGGAACCAACCACCGGGGAGCTGTTTTTT
cdr3_length: 14
j_call: TRBJ2-2
clone_size: -
v_call: TRBV7-9
d_call: -

cdr3_aa: CASSSLPAGAYEQYF
cdr3_nt: TGTGCCAGCAGTTCCCTCCCAGCAGGGGCCTACGAGCAGTACTTC
cdr3_length: 15
j_call: TRBJ2-7
clone_size: few
v_call: TRBV6-1
d_call: -